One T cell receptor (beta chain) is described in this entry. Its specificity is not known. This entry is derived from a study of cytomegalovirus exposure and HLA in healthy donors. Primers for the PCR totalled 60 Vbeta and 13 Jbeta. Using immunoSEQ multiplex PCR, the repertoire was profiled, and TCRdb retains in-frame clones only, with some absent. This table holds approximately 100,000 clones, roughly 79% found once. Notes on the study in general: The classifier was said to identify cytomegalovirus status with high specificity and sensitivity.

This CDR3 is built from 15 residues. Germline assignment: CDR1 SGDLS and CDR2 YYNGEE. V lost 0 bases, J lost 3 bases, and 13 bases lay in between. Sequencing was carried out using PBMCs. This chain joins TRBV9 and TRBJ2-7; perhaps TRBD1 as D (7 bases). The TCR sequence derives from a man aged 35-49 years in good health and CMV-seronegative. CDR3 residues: CASSVGPGGHYEQYV. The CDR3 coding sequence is TGTGCCAGCAGCGTAGGTCCAGGGGGGCACTACGAGCAGTACGTC.